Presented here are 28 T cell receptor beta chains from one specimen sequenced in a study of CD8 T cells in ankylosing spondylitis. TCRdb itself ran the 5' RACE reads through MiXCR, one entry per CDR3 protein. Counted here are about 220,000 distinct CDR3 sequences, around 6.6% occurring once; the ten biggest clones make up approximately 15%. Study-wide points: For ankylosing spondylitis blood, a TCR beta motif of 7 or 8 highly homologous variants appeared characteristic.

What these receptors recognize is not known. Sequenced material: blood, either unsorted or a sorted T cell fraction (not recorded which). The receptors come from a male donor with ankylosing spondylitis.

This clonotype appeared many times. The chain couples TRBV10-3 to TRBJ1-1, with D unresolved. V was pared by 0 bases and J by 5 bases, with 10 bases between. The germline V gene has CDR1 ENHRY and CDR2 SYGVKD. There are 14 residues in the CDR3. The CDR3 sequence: CAISESDRGTEAFF. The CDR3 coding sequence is TGTGCCATCAGTGAGTCGGATCGTGGGACTGAAGCTTTCTTT.

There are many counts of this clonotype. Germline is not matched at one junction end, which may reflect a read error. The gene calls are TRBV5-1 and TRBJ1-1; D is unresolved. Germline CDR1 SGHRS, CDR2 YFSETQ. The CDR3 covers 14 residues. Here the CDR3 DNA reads TGCGCCAGCAGCCAAACCAAGGGTCTAACTGACGCTTTCTTT. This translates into CASSQTKGLTDAFF.

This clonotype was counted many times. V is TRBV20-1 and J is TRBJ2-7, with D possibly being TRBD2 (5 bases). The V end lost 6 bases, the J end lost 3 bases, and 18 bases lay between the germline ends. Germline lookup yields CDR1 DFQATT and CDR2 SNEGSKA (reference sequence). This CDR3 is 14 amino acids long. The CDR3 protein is CSAPEGSLNYEQYF. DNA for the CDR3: TGCAGTGCGCCCGAGGGTAGTCTGAACTACGAGCAGTACTTC.

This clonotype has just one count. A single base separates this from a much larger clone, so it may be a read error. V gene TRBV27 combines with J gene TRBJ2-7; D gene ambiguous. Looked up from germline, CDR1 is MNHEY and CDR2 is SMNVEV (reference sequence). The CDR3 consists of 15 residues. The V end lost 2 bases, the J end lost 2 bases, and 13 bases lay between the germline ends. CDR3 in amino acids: CASSLVESGAYEQYF. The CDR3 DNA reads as TGTGCCAGCAGTTTAGTGGAAAGTGGGGCCTACGAGCAGTACTTC.

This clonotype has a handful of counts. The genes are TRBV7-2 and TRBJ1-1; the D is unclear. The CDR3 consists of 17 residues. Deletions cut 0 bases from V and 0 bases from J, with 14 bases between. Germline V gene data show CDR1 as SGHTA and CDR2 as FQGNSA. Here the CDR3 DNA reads TGTGCCAGCAGCTTAGCCCGAGCCTACGGACTGAACACTGAAGCTTTCTTT. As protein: CASSLARAYGLNTEAFF.

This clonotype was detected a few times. The CDR3 DNA reads as TGTGCCACCTCGACGGGGGCCCTTTCTTACAATGAGCAGTTCTTC. As protein: CATSTGALSYNEQFF. The chain couples TRBV7-9 to TRBJ2-1, with D perhaps being TRBD1 or TRBD2 (6 bases each). The V end was cut by 10 bases, the J end by 4 bases, with 20 bases between. In germline, CDR1 is SEHNR, CDR2 FQNEAQ (reference sequence). This CDR3 has 15 amino acids.

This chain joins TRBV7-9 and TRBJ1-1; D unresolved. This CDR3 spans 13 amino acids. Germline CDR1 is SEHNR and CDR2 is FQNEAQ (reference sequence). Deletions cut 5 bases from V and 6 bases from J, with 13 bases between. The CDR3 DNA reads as TGTGCCAGCAGCGAATACGGGGAGGCTGAAGCTTTCTTT. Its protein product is CASSEYGEAEAFF.

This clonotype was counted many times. The CDR3 DNA sequence: TGTGCCAGCAGCCACCCGCACAGGGGAGTTAGCTACGAGCAGTACTTC. Protein product: CASSHPHRGVSYEQYF. J is TRBJ2-7 and V is TRBV7-9; 7 positions match TRBD1. The germline V gene has CDR1 SEHNR and CDR2 FQNEAQ (reference sequence). The length of the CDR3 is 16 residues. J gave up 3 bases and V 5 bases, and 13 bases lay outside the gene matches. The full variable domain, in which reference TRBV7-9 and TRBJ2-7 provide the parts outside the CDR3, is DTGVSQNPRHKITKRGQNVTFRCDPISEHNRLYWYRQTLGQGPEFLTYFQNEAQLEKSRLLSDRFSAERPKGSFSTLEIQRTEQGDSAMYLCASSHPHRGVSYEQYFGPGTRLTVT.

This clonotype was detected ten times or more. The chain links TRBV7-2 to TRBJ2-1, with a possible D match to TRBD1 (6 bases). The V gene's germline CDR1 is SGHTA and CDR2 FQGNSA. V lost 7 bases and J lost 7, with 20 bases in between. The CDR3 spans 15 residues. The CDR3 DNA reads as TGTGCCAGCACCGTGACAGGTCCCTTCTCGAATGAGCAGTTCTTC. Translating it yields CASTVTGPFSNEQFF.

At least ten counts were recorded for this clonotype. CDR3 sequence: CASSPFAQRTGFRDEQFF. The CDR3 coding sequence is TGTGCCAGCAGTCCCTTCGCGCAGCGGACAGGCTTCCGGGATGAGCAGTTCTTC. The chain combines TRBV11-2 with TRBJ2-1, with 7 nucleotides matching TRBD1. The CDR3 runs to 18 residues. V lost 6 bases and J lost 8; bases outside the gene matches: 22. Per germline, CDR1 SGHAT and CDR2 FQNNGV.

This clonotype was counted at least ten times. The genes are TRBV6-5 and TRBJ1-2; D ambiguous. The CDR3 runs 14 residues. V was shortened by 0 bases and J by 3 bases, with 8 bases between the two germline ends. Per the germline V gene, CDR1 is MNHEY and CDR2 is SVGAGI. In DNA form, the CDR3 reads TGTGCCAGCAGTTACTCCGAGGGAGACTATGGCTACACCTTC. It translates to CASSYSEGDYGYTF.

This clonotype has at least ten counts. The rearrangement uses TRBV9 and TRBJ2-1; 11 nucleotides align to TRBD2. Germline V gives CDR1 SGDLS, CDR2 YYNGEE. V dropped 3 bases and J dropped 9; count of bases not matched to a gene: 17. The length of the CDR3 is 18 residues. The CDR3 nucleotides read TGTGCCAGCAGCGAAATAGGACTAGCGGGCACACAAGGTCTTGAGCAGTTCTTC. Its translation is CASSEIGLAGTQGLEQFF.

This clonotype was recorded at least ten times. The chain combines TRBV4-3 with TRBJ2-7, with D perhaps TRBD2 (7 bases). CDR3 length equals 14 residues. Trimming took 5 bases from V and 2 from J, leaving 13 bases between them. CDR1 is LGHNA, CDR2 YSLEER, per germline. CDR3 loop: CASSFEGGTYEQYF. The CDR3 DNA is TGCGCCAGCAGCTTCGAGGGGGGGACCTACGAGCAGTACTTC.

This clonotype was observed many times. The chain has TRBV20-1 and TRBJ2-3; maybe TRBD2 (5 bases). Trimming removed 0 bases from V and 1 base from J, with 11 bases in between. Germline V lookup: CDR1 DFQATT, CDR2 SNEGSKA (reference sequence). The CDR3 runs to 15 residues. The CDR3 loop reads CSARDRDGGTDTQYF. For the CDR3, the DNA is TGCAGTGCTAGAGATCGGGATGGAGGCACAGATACGCAGTATTTT.

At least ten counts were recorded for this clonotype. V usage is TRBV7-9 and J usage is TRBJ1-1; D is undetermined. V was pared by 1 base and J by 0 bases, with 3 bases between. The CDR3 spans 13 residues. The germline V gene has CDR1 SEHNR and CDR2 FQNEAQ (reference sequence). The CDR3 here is CASSLVLNTEAFF. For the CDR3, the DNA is TGTGCCAGCAGCTTAGTATTGAACACTGAAGCTTTCTTT.

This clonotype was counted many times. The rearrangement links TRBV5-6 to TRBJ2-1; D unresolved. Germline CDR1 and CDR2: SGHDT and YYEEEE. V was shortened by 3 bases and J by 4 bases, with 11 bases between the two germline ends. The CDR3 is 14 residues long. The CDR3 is CASSYMGLYNEQFF. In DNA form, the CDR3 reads TGTGCCAGCAGCTACATGGGCCTTTACAATGAGCAGTTCTTC.

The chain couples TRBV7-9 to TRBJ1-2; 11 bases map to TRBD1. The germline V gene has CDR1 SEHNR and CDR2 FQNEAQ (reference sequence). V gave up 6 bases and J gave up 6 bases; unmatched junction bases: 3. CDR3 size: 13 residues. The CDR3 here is CASRRGQGDGYTF. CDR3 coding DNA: TGTGCCAGCAGACGGGGACAGGGGGATGGCTACACCTTC.

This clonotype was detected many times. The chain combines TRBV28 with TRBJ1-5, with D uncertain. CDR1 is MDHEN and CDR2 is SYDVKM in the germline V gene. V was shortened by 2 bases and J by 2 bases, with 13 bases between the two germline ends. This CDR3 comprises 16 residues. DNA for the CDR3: TGTGCCAGCAGTTTAATGAGGGCGGAGGGCAATCAGCCCCAGCATTTT. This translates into CASSLMRAEGNQPQHF. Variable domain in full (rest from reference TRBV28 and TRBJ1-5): DVKVTQSSRYLVKRTGEKVFLECVQDMDHENMFWYRQDPGLGLRLIYFSYDVKMKEKGDIPEGYSVSREKKERFSLILESASTNQTSMYLCASSLMRAEGNQPQHFGDGTRLSIL.

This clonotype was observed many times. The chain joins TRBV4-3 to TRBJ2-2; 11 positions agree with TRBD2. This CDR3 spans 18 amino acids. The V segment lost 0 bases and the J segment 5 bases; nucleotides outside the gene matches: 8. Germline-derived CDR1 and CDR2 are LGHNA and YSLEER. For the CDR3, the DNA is TGCGCCAGCAGCCAAGAGCAACTAGCGGGGGAACTAACCGGGGAGCTGTTTTTT. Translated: CASSQEQLAGELTGELFF.

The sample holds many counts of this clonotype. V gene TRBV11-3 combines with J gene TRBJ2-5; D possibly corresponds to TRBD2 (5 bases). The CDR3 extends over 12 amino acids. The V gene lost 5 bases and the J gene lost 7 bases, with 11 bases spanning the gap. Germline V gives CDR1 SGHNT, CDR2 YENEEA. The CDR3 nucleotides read TGTGCCAGCAGCCCAATGGCGGGGACCCAGTACTTC. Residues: CASSPMAGTQYF.

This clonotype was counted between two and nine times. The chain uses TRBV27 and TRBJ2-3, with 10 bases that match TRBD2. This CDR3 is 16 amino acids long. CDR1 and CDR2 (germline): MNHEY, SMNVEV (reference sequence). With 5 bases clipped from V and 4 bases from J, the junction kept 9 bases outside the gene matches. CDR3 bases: TGTGCCAGCAGTGAAGGTACCCTAGCGGGGGCAGATACGCAGTATTTT. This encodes CASSEGTLAGADTQYF.

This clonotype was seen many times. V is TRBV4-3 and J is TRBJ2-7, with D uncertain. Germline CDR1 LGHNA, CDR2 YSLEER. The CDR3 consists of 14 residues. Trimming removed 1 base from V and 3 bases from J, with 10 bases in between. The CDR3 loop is CASSQGASRYEQYF. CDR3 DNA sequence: TGCGCCAGCAGCCAAGGGGCTAGTCGCTACGAGCAGTACTTC.

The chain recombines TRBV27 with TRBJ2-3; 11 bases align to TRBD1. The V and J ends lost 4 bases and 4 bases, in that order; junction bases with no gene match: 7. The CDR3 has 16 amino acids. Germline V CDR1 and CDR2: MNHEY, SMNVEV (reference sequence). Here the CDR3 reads CASSSLPGQGADTQYF. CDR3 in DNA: TGTGCCAGCAGTTCCCTACCGGGACAGGGGGCAGATACGCAGTATTTT.

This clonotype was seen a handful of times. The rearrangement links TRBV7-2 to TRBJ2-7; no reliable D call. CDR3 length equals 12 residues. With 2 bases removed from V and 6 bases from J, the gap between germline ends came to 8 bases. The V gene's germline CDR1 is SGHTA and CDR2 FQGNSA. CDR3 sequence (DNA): TGTGCCAGCAGCTTAACGGCGCGCGAGCAGTACTTC. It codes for CASSLTAREQYF.

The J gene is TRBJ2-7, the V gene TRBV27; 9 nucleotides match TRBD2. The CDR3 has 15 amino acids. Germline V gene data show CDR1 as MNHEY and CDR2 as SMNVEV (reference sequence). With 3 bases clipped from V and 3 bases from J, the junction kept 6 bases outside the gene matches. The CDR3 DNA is TGTGCCAGCAGTTTGGGACTAGCTGGGCGCTACGAGCAGTACTTC. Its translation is CASSLGLAGRYEQYF.

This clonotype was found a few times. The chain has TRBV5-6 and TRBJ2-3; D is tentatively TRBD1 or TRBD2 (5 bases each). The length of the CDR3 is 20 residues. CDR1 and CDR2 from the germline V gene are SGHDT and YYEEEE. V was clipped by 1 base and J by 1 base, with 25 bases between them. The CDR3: CASSLWSARPGPEGTDTQYF. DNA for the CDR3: TGTGCCAGCAGCTTGTGGTCGGCCCGACCGGGACCCGAGGGCACAGATACGCAGTATTTT.

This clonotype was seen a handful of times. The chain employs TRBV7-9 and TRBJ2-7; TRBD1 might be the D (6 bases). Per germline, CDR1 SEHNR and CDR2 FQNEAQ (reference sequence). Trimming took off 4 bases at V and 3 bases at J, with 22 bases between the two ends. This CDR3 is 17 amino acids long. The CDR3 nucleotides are TGTGCCAGCAGCTCCCCGACAGGACCCAACAATAACTACGAGCAGTACTTC. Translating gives CASSSPTGPNNNYEQYF.

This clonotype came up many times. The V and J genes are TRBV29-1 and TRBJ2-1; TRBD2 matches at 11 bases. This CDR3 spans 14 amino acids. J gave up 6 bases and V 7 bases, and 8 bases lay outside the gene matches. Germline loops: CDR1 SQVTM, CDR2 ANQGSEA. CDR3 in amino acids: CSAAGTSGVNEQFF. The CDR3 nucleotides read TGCAGCGCCGCTGGGACTAGCGGAGTCAATGAGCAGTTCTTC.